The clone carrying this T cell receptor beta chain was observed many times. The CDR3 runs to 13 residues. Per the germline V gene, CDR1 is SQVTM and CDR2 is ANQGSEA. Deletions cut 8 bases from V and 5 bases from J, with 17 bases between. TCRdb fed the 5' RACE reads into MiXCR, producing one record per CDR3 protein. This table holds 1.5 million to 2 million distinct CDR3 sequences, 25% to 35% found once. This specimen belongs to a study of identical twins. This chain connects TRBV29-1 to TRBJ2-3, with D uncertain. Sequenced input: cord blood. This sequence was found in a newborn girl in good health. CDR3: CSPQTIRGDTQYF. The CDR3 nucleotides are TGCAGCCCCCAGACCATCCGAGGAGATACGCAGTATTTT.